What follows describes a single TCR beta chain. The data were taken from a study of T cell changes during pregnancy in multiple sclerosis. Germline-derived CDR1 and CDR2 are SNHLY and FYNNEI. V lost 6 bases and J lost 2, with 16 bases in between. The CDR3 contains 15 residues. Sequencing was performed with immunoSEQ multiplex PCR; in TCRdb, only in-frame clones are kept and a portion is missing. This table has over 70,000 clones, approximately 90% appearing once. The TCR sequence derives from a female donor in good health, enrolled as a control in a pregnancy study. This specimen consisted of peripheral blood, obtained in the first trimester of pregnancy. The rearrangement uses TRBV2 and TRBJ2-5; D gene uncertain. The CDR3 DNA follows: TGTGCCAGCAGCGCCCAAGCGTTCTTACAAGAGACCCAGTACTTC. Encoded protein: CASSAQAFLQETQYF.